This T cell receptor beta chain originates from a study of vaccination effects on CD4 cells after COVID-19. Whole-study findings and limits: Sampling in the study covered few convalescent patients and included no early post-infection timepoints. Most post-vaccine spike-reactive clones in convalescents were new, not infection-derived.

The method was immunoSEQ multiplex PCR; TCRdb's version includes in-frame clones alone and lacks a portion of them. The data contain roughly 16,000 clones, around three quarters of them singletons. Expansion with viral peptide pools was applied to antigen-specific CD4+ T cells by the ViraFEST assay prior to sequencing. With 9 to 11 days of culture completed, CD4+ T cells were isolated. This person caught SARS-CoV-2 sometime from March to December 2020, and PCR testing confirmed the infection. The vaccine given was either BNT162b2 or mRNA-1273, in two doses. Per the germline V gene, CDR1 is SGDLS and CDR2 is YYNGEE. The germline V and J ends were trimmed by 2 bases and 0 bases, with 6 bases remaining between them. This CDR3 is 14 amino acids long. This clone was detected a few times. Its antigen is still unknown.

Sample: CD4+ T cells from PBMCs cultured with SARS-CoV-2 spike peptides, taken after COVID-19 vaccination. The gene calls are TRBV9 and TRBJ2-1, with unresolved D. This TCR was sampled from a human donor who had a prior SARS-CoV-2 infection. This chain's CDR3 is CASSVGSSYNEQFF. CDR3 coding DNA: TGTGCCAGCAGCGTCGGTAGCTCCTACAATGAGCAGTTCTTC.